Listed here are 16 T cell receptor beta chains from one sample, sequenced in a study of molecular identifiers for immune sequencing clone quantification. TCRdb processed the PCR reads anew with MiXCR; each CDR3 protein has one entry. The data show just under 650,000 distinct CDR3 sequences, about 20% seen once. The sample was naive CD8+ T cells from blood, with Jurkat cell RNA spiked in. Noted subset: FACS-sorted CD8+CD4-CCR7+CD45RA+ naive T cells. Receptors originate from a human donor in good health. Some libraries in this study had Jurkat cell RNA spiked in.

A word on this clonotype: A much larger clone lies a single base off, so this may be a read error. The limits of the CDR3 on the DNA are not certain, so only TCRdb's listed CDR3 is given. This chain links TRBV5-5 with TRBJ1-5; the DNA was not used to check the table's D call, TRBD1. Ends included, the CDR3 has 15 residues. Germline V gene data show CDR1 as SGHKS and CDR2 as YYEKEE (reference sequence). CDR3 loop: CASSVGQGANQPKHF.

In this sample, this clonotype turned up a few times. This rearrangement joins TRBV18 to TRBJ2-7, with 9 bases matching TRBD1. The CDR3 extends over 18 amino acids. CDR1 and CDR2 (germline): KGHSH, LQKENI. The ends lost 1 base at V and 2 bases at J; junction bases unmatched: 12. Written as DNA, the CDR3 is TGTGCCAGCTCACCACGGGACAGGGCTCCCTCCACGCCCTACGAGCAGTACTTC. This encodes CASSPRDRAPSTPYEQYF.

This clonotype has a count of ten or more. The J gene is TRBJ2-7, the V gene TRBV19; D possibly corresponds to TRBD1 (5 bases). V lost 3 bases and J 0 bases, leaving 15 bases between the germline ends. CDR3 length: 16 amino acids. Looked up from germline, CDR1 is LNHDA and CDR2 is SQIVND (reference sequence). DNA of the CDR3: TGTGCCAGTAGTATTGTTCTGGGGCGGAGCTCCTACGAGCAGTACTTC. Protein sequence: CASSIVLGRSSYEQYF.

The V gene is TRBV19, the J gene TRBJ2-1; D tentatively fits TRBD1 or TRBD2 (5 bases each). With 4 bases removed from V and 2 bases from J, the gap between germline ends came to 6 bases. Germline CDR1 and CDR2: LNHDA and SQIVND (reference sequence). This CDR3 is built from 13 residues. CDR3 DNA: TGTGCCAGTAGTAAGGGACCCTACAATGAGCAGTTCTTC. Its protein is CASSKGPYNEQFF.

The chain combines TRBV24-1 with TRBJ2-3; 7 bases map to TRBD1. Unmatched junction bases numbered 9, after V lost 4 bases and J lost 6 bases. The CDR3 extends over 15 amino acids. In germline, CDR1 is KGHDR, CDR2 SFDVKD. The CDR3 reads CATSDPRQGMDTQYF. CDR3 in DNA: TGTGCCACCAGTGACCCTCGACAGGGAATGGATACGCAGTATTTT.

The chain carries TRBV7-2 and TRBJ2-1, with 8 bases lining up with TRBD1. Germline assignment: CDR1 SGHTA and CDR2 FQGNSA. V shed 1 base and J 3 bases; nucleotides not matched to a gene: 11. The CDR3 runs to 18 residues. In DNA, the CDR3 is TGTGCCAGCAGCTTAGAAGAGAACAGGGGGTGGTTCTACAATGAGCAGTTCTTC. This encodes CASSLEENRGWFYNEQFF. The full variable domain, in which reference TRBV7-2 and TRBJ2-1 provide the parts outside the CDR3, is GAGVSQSPSNKVTEKGKDVELRCDPISGHTALYWYRQSLGQGLEFLIYFQGNSAPDKSGLPSDRFSAERTGGSVSTLTIQRTQQEDSAVYLCASSLEENRGWFYNEQFFGPGTRLTVL.

This clonotype was detected many times. The chain employs TRBV20-1 and TRBJ2-3; 11 bases fit TRBD2. Germline CDR1 DFQATT, CDR2 SNEGSKA (reference sequence). Losses at the gene ends were 0 bases for V and 2 bases for J; bases not matched to a gene: 4. The CDR3 loop spans 16 amino acids. This CDR3 reads CSARDMGLAATDTQYF. As DNA, the CDR3 is TGCAGTGCTAGAGATATGGGACTAGCGGCCACAGATACGCAGTATTTT.

Regarding this clonotype: At one boundary the junction diverges from the germline segment, which might be a read error. The DNA for the CDR3 is TGTGCCAGCATTGGCAGGGTGGAGACCTATAGTTCACCCCTCCACTTT. Encoded protein: CASIGRVETYSSPLHF. This chain uses TRBV28 with TRBJ1-6, with a possible D match to TRBD1 (5 bases). CDR1 and CDR2 from the germline V gene are MDHEN and SYDVKM. This CDR3 contains 16 residues.

At least ten counts were recorded for this clonotype. Here the CDR3 reads CATGTSGAYEQYF. The DNA for the CDR3 is TGTGCCACCGGGACTAGCGGGGCCTACGAGCAGTACTTC. V gene TRBV27 combines with J gene TRBJ2-7, with TRBD2 identical over 13 bases. Germline lookup yields CDR1 MNHEY and CDR2 SMNVEV (reference sequence). The V segment lost 10 bases and the J segment 2 bases; nucleotides outside the gene matches: 2. This CDR3 comprises 13 residues.

This clonotype was seen ten or more times. The V call is TRBV4-3, the J call TRBJ1-5; 10 bases agree with TRBD1. This CDR3 spans 16 amino acids. The trim removed 0 bases at V and 6 bases at J, leaving 5 bases unmatched. Germline CDR1 reads LGHNA; CDR2 reads YSLEER. The CDR3 region is CASSQDWTGGGQPQHF. For the CDR3, the DNA is TGCGCCAGCAGCCAAGATTGGACAGGGGGAGGTCAGCCCCAGCATTTT.

The chain uses TRBV12-3 or TRBV12-4 and TRBJ1-3; D ambiguous. Trimming shortened V by 3 bases and J by 6 bases, and 21 bases separated the two germline ends. This CDR3 contains 17 residues. The CDR3 loop is CASSFSSVLPLENTIYF. CDR3 DNA sequence: TGTGCCAGCAGTTTTTCCTCGGTTTTACCCCTGGAAAACACCATATATTTT.

There are a few counts of this clonotype. This chain joins TRBV7-3 and TRBJ2-7; D not certain. This CDR3 comprises 13 residues. CDR1 and CDR2 from the germline V gene are SGHTA and FQGTGA. Between the trimmed V and J ends, which lost 4 bases and 3 bases, there was a span of 10 bases. The CDR3 coding sequence is TGTGCCAGCAGCTCGGACGTGAGCTACGAGCAGTACTTC. Translating gives CASSSDVSYEQYF.

Regarding this clonotype: A read error is possible here, since a much larger clone lies one base away. The rearrangement links TRBV12-3 or TRBV12-4 to TRBJ2-7; tentative D call: TRBD2 (6 bases). The length of the CDR3 is 14 residues. Deletions cut 6 bases from V and 6 bases from J, with 18 bases between. CDR3 in amino acids: CASSLGGIGIEQYF. In DNA, the CDR3 is TGTGCCAGCAGCCTCGGGGGTATTGGTATCGAGCAGTACTTC.

The chain recombines TRBV28 with TRBJ1-4; D might be TRBD1 (6 bases). This CDR3 is built from 15 residues. CDR1 is MDHEN, CDR2 SYDVKM, per germline. V was trimmed by 4 bases and J by 8 bases, leaving 17 bases between them. CDR3 in DNA: TGTGCCAGCAGTTCCCCACAGGGAATCGGCGAAAAACTGTTTTTT. It yields the protein CASSSPQGIGEKLFF.

This clonotype occurred many times. The chain has TRBV18 and TRBJ2-1, with D uncertain. The V end was cut by 1 base, the J end by 3 bases, with 4 bases between. This CDR3 has 13 amino acids. CDR1 is KGHSH and CDR2 is LQKENI in the germline V gene. CDR3: CASSPRDYNEQFF. The CDR3 nucleotides are TGTGCCAGCTCACCACGGGACTACAATGAGCAGTTCTTC.

The chain combines TRBV4-2 with TRBJ2-1, with D perhaps TRBD2 (6 bases). V was cut by 8 bases and J by 0 bases, with 14 bases left in between. CDR1 LGHNA and CDR2 YNFKEQ come from the germline V gene. This CDR3 spans 15 amino acids. DNA of the CDR3: TGTGCCAGCGCAGAAGCGGGTAGCTCCTACAATGAGCAGTTCTTC. Translating it yields CASAEAGSSYNEQFF.